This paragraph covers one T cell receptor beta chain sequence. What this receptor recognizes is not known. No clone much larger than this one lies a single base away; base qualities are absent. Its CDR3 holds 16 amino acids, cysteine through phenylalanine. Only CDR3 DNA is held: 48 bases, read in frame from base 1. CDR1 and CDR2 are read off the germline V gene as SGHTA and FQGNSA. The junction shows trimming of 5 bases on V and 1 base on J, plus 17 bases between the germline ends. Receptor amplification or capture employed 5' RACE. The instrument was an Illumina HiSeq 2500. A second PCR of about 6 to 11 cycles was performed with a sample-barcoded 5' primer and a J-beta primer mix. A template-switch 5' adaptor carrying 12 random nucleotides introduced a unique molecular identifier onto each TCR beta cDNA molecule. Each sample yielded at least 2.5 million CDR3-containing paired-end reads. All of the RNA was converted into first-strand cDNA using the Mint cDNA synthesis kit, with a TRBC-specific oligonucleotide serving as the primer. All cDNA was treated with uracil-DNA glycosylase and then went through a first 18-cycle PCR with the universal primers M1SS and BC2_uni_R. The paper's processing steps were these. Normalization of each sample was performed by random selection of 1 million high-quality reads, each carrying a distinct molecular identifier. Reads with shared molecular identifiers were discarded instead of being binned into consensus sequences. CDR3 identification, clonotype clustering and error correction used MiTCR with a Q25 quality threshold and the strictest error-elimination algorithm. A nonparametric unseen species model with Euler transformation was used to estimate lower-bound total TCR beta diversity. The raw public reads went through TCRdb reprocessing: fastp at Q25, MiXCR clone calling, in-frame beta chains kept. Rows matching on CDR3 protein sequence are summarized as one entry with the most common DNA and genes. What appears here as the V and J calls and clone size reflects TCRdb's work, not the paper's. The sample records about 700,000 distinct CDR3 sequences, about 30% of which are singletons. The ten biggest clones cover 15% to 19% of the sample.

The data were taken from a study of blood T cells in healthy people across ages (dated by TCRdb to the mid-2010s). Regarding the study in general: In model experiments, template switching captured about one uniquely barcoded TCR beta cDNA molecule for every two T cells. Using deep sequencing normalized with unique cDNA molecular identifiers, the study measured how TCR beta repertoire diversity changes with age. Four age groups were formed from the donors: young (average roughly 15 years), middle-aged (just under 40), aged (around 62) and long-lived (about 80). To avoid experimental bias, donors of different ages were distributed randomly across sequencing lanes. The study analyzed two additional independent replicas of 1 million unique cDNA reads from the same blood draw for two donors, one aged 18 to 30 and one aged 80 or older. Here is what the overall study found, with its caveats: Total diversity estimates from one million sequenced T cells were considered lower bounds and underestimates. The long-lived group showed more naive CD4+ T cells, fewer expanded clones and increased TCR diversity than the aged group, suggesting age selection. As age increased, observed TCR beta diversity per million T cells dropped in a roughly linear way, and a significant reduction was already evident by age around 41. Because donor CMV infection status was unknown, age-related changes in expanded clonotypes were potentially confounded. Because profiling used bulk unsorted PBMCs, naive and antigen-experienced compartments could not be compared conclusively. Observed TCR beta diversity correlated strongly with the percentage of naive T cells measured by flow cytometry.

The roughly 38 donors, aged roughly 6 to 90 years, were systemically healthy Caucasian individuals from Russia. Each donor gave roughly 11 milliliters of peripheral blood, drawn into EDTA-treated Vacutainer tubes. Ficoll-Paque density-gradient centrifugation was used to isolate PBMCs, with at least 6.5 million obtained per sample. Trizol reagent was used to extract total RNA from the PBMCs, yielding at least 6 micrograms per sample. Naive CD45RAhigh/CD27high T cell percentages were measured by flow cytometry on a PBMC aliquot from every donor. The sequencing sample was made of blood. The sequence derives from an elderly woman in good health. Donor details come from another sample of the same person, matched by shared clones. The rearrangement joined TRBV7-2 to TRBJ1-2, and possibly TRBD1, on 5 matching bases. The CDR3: CASSVEGTANNYGYTF. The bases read TGTGCCAGCAGCGTTGAGGGGACCGCCAATAACTATGGCTACACCTTC. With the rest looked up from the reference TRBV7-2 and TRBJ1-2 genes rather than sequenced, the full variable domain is GAGVSQSPSNKVTEKGKDVELRCDPISGHTALYWYRQSLGQGLEFLIYFQGNSAPDKSGLPSDRFSAERTGGSVSTLTIQRTQQEDSAVYLCASSVEGTANNYGYTFGSGTRLTVV.